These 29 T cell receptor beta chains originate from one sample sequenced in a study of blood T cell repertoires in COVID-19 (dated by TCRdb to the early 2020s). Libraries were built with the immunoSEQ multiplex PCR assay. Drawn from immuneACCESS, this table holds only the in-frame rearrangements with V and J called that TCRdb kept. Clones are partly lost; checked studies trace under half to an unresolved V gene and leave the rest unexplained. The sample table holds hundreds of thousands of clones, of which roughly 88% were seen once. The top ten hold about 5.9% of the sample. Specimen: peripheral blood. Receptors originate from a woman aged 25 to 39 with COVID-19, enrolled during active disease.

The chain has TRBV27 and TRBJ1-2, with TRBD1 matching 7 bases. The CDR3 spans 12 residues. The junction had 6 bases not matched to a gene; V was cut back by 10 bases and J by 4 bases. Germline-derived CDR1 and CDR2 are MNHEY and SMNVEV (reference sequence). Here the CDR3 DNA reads TGTGCCACCATAGGGGGCGGCTATGGCTACACCTTC. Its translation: CATIGGGYGYTF.

The CDR3 region has the DNA TGTGCCAGCAGTGAAGCGAATTATAGGAGGAGCTACGAGCAGTACGTC. Protein sequence: CASSEANYRRSYEQYV. This sequence joins TRBV6-1 and TRBJ2-7; perhaps TRBD2 as D (5 bases). CDR1 and CDR2 from the germline V gene are MNHNS and SASEGT. The CDR3 covers 16 residues. V gave up 0 bases and J gave up 3 bases, with 15 bases separating them.

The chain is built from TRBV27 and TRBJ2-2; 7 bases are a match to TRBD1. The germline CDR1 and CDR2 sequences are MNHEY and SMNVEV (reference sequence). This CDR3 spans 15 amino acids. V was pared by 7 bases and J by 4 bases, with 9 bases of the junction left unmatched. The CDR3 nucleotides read TGTGCCAGCACCTCGGGACAGTTTGCCACCGGGGAGCTGTTTTTT. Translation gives CASTSGQFATGELFF.

The CDR3 DNA follows: TGTGCCAGCAGTGAGGGGACAGAACCTTGGCATGCTGGAAACACCATATATTTT. This translates into CASSEGTEPWHAGNTIYF. The rearrangement joins TRBV6-1 to TRBJ1-3; 7 bases agree with TRBD1. Germline V CDR1 and CDR2: MNHNS, SASEGT. CDR3 length equals 18 residues. The trim removed 3 bases at V and 2 bases at J, leaving 13 bases unmatched.

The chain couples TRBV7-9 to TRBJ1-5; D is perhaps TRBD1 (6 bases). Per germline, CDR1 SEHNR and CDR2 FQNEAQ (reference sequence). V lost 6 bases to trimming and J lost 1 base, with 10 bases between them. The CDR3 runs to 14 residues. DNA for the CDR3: TGTGCCAGCAGTACAGGGTCGAGCAATCAGCCCCAGCATTTT. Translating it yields CASSTGSSNQPQHF.

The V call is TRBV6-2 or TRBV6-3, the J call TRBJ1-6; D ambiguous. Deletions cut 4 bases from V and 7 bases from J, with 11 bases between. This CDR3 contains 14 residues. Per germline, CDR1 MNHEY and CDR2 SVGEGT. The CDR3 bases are TGTGCCAGCAGTTTCCCCGGAGGGAATTCACCCCTCCACTTT. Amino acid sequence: CASSFPGGNSPLHF.

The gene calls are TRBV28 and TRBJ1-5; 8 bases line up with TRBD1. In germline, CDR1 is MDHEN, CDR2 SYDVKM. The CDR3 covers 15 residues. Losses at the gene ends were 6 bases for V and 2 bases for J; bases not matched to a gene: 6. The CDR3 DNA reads TGTGCCAGCAGAGGACAGGGATGGGGCAATCAGCCCCAGCATTTT. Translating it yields CASRGQGWGNQPQHF.

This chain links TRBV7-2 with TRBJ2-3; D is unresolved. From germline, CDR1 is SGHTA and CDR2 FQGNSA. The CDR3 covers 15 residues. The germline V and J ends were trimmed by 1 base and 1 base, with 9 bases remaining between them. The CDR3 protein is CASSLGQARTDTQYF. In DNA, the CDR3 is TGTGCCAGCAGCTTAGGTCAGGCACGCACAGATACGCAGTATTTT.

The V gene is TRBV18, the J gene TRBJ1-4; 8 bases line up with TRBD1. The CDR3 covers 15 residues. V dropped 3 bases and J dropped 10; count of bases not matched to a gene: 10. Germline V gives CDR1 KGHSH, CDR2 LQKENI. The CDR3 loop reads CASSPAGQDQGKLFF. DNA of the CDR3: TGTGCCAGCTCACCGGCGGGACAGGACCAAGGAAAACTGTTTTTT.

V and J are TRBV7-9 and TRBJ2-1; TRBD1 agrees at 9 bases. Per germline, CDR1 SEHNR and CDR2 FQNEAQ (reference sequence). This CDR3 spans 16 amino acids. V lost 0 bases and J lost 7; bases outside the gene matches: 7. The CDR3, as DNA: TGTGCCAGCAGCTTAGCTCGGACAGGGGTAGGGAATGAGCAGTTCTTC. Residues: CASSLARTGVGNEQFF.

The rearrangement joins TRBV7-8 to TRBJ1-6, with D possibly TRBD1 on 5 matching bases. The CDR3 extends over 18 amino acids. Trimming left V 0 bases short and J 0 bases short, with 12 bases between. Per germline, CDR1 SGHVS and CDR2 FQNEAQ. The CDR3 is CASSLAGGESSYNSPLHF. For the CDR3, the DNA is TGTGCCAGCAGCTTAGCCGGGGGGGAGAGCTCCTATAATTCACCCCTCCACTTT.

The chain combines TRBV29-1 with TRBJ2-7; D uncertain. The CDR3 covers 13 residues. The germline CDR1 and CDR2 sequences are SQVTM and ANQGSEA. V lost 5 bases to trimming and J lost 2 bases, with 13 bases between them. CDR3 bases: TGCAGCGTTAAAGGAGTTCTTACCTACGAGCAGTACTTC. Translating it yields CSVKGVLTYEQYF.

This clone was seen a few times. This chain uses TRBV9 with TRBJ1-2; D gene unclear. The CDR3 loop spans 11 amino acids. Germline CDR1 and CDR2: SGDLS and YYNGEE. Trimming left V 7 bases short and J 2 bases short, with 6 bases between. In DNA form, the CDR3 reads TGTGCCAGCGAGGGAAACTATGGCTACACCTTC. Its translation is CASEGNYGYTF. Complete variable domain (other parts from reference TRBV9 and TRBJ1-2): DSGVTQTPKHLITATGQRVTLRCSPRSGDLSVYWYQQSLDQGLQFLIQYYNGEERAKGNILERFSAQQFPDLHSELNLSSLELGDSALYFCASEGNYGYTFGSGTRLTVV.

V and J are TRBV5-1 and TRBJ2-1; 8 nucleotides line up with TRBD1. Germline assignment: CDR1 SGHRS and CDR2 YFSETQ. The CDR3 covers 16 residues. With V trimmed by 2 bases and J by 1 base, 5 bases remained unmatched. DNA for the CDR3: TGCGCCAGCAGCTTAGCCGACAGGGGTTCCTACAATGAGCAGTTCTTC. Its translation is CASSLADRGSYNEQFF.

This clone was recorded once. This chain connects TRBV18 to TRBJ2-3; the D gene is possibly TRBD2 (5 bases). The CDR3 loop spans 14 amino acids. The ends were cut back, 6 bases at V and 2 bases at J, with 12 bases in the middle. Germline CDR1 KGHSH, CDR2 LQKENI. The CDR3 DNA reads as TGTGCCAGCTCCCCGGGATCTTCCACAGATACGCAGTATTTT. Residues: CASSPGSSTDTQYF.

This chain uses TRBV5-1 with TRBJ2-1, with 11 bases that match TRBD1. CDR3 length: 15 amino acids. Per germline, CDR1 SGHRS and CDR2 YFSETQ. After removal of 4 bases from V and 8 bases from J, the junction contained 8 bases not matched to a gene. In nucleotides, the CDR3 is TGCGCCAGCAGCGTCGGGACAGGGGGAATCGATGAGCAGTTCTTC. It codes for CASSVGTGGIDEQFF.

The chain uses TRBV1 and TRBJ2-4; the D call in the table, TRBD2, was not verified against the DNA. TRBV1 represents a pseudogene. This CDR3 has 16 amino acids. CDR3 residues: CTSSQKRDRAKNIQYF. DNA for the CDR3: TGCACCAGCAGCCAAAAGCGGGATAGAGCCAAAAACATTCAGTACTTC.

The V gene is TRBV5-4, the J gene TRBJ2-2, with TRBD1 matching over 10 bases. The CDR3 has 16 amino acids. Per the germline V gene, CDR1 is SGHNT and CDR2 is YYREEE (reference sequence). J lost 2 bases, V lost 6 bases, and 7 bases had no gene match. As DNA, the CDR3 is TGTGCCAGCATCCCGGACAGGGGGACTAACACCGGGGAGCTGTTTTTT. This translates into CASIPDRGTNTGELFF.

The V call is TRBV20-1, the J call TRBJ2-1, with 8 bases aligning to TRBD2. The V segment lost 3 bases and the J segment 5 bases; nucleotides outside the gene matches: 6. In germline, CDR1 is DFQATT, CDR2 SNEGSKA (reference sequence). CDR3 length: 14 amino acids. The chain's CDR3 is CSASILADDNEQFF. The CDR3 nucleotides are TGCAGTGCTAGTATACTAGCGGACGACAATGAGCAGTTCTTC.

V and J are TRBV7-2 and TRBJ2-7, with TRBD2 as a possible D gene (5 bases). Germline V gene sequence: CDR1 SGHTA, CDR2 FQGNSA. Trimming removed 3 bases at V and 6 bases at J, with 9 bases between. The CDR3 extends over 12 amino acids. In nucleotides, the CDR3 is TGTGCCAGCAGCTTCGGGGTAAGCGAGCAGTACTTC. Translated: CASSFGVSEQYF.

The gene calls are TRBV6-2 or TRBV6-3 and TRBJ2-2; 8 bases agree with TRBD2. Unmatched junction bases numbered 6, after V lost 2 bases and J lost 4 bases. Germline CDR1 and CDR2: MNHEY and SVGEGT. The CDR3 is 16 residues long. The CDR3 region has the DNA TGTGCCAGCAGTTACCCCAAGACTAGCGCCACCGGGGAGCTGTTTTTT. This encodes CASSYPKTSATGELFF.

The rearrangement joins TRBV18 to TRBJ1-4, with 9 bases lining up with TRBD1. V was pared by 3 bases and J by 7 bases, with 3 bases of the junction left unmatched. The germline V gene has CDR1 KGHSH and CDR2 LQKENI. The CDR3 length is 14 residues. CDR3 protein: CASSPGTGPEKLFF. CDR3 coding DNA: TGTGCCAGCTCACCGGGGACAGGGCCTGAAAAACTGTTTTTT.

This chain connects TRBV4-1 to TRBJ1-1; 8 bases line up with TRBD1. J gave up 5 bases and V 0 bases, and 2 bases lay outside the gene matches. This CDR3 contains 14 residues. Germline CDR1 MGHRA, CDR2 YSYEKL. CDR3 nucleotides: TGCGCCAGCAGCCAAGACAGGGGGCGAACTGAAGCTTTCTTT. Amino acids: CASSQDRGRTEAFF.

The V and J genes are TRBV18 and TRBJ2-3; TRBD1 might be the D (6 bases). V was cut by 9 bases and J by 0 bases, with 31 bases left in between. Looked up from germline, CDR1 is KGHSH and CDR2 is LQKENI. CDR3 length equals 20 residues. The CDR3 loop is CARDTLLGQRPTVSTDTQYF. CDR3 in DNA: TGTGCCAGAGACACACTCTTAGGACAGCGGCCCACAGTAAGCACAGATACGCAGTATTTT.

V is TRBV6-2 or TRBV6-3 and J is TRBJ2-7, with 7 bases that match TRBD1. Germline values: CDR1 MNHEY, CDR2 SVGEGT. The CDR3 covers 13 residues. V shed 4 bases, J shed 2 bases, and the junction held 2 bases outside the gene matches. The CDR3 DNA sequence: TGTGCCAGCAGTTGGGGACAGACCTACGAGCAGTACTTC. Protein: CASSWGQTYEQYF.

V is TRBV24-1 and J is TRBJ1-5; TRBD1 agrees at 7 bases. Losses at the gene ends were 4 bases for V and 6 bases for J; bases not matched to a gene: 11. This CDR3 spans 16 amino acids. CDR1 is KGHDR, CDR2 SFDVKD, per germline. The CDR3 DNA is TGTGCCACCAGTGAAAAGGCCGGGACAGTAGGTCAGCCCCAGCATTTT. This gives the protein CATSEKAGTVGQPQHF.

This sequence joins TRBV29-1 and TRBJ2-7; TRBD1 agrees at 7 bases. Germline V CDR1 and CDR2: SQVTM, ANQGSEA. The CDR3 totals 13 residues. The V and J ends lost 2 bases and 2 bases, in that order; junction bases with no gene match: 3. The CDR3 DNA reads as TGCAGCGTTGAACGGGACAGACCCTACGAGCAGTACTTC. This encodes CSVERDRPYEQYF.

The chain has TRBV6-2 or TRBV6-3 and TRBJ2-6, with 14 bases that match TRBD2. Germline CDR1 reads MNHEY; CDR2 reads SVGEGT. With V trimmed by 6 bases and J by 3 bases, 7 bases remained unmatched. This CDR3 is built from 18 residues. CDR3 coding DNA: TGTGCCAGCAGCCAAGGACTAGCGGGAGGAGGTGGGGCCAACGTCCTGACTTTC. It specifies CASSQGLAGGGGANVLTF.

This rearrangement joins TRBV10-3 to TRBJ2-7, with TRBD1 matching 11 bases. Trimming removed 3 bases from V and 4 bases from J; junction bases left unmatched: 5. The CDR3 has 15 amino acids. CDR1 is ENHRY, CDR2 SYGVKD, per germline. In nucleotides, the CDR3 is TGTGCCATCAGTGACCCGGGACAGGGGGGATACGAGCAGTACTTC. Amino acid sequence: CAISDPGQGGYEQYF.